This TCR beta chain was obtained from a study of cytomegalovirus exposure and HLA in healthy donors. Study summary: A previous analysis identified 90 million to 140 million unique TCR beta sequences derived from approximately 190 million T cells. Of all 400 or so donors who were genotyped, about 84% belonged to the Caucasian-associated ancestry cluster.

Study-wide findings and caveats: With DRB1 most and HLA-C fewest, TCR association rates differed between HLA loci in a later analysis.

This clone showed up just a few times. Antigen: not known. Primers: 60 Vbeta forward and 13 Jbeta reverse. TCRdb's table, derived via immunoSEQ multiplex PCR, lists solely in-frame clones and lacks some. Found here are roughly 160,000 clones, roughly 81% of them singletons; the top ten hold roughly 13%. The J segment lost 0 bases and the V segment lost 8 bases, leaving 8 bases of the junction unmatched. This CDR3 comprises 15 residues. Germline V gene sequence: CDR1 LNHDA, CDR2 SQIVND (reference sequence). Sample: PBMCs. The receptor was derived from a woman aged 45-60 years in good health and CMV-seronegative. The chain uses TRBV19 and TRBJ1-2; 8 bases align to TRBD1. CDR3 nucleotide sequence: TGTGCCAGTGGACAGGGCCTAAGACCTAACTATGGCTACACCTTC. It translates to CASGQGLRPNYGYTF.